The 7 T cell receptor beta chains in this list originate from one sample, sequenced in a study of T cell changes during pregnancy in multiple sclerosis. Produced via immunoSEQ multiplex PCR; TCRdb's table is partial and in-frame only. Seen here are about 62,000 clones, roughly nine tenths observed once, and the top ten hold 2% to 3%. Sequencing was performed on peripheral blood, taken in the first trimester of pregnancy. These receptors were collected from a female donor with multiple sclerosis, enrolled in a pregnancy study.

The chain carries TRBV5-5 and TRBJ1-2; TRBD1 agrees at 8 bases. Germline V gene data show CDR1 as SGHKS and CDR2 as YYEKEE (reference sequence). This CDR3 spans 16 amino acids. The trim removed 0 bases at V and 4 bases at J, leaving 8 bases unmatched. CDR3 sequence: CASSLEFRQGTYGYTF. CDR3 nucleotides: TGTGCCAGCAGCTTGGAGTTTAGACAGGGGACCTATGGCTACACCTTC.

The rearrangement uses TRBV5-1 and TRBJ2-1; 12 bases align to TRBD1. V lost 2 bases, J lost 8 bases, and 2 bases stayed unmatched. The CDR3 loop spans 14 amino acids. Germline CDR1 is SGHRS and CDR2 is YFSETQ. CDR3 sequence (DNA): TGCGCCAGCAGCTTAGGGACAGGGGGCCATGAGCAGTTCTTC. Translated: CASSLGTGGHEQFF.

The rearrangement links TRBV28 to TRBJ1-2, with a possible D match to TRBD1 (5 bases). The CDR3 consists of 14 residues. Germline values: CDR1 MDHEN, CDR2 SYDVKM. V dropped 6 bases and J dropped 6 bases, with 17 bases sitting between them. The DNA of the CDR3 is TGTGCCAGCAGAGACAGTAGCTCGTTCCATGGCTACACCTTC. Protein product: CASRDSSSFHGYTF.

The CDR3 protein is CASSIRYNEQFF. CDR3 nucleotide sequence: TGTGCCAGTAGTATCCGGTACAATGAGCAGTTCTTC. This chain links TRBV19 with TRBJ2-1; no reliable D call. Germline V gene lookup returns CDR1 LNHDA and CDR2 SQIVND (reference sequence). V was pared by 3 bases and J by 4 bases, with 4 bases between. The CDR3 is made up of 12 amino acids.

The chain combines TRBV7-3 with TRBJ2-2, with 9 bases fitting TRBD1. Germline CDR1 and CDR2: SGHTA and FQGTGA. CDR3 length equals 17 residues. With 0 bases clipped from V and 6 bases from J, the junction kept 8 bases outside the gene matches. The CDR3 protein is CASSLTGDRARAGELFF. Here the CDR3 DNA reads TGTGCCAGCAGCTTAACGGGGGACAGGGCGAGGGCCGGGGAGCTGTTTTTT.

This chain links TRBV6-5 with TRBJ2-7, with D maybe TRBD2 (5 bases). Per germline, CDR1 MNHEY and CDR2 SVGAGI. V was clipped by 4 bases and J by 4 bases, with 11 bases between them. This CDR3 spans 13 amino acids. CDR3 protein: CASSSLPGYEQYF. The CDR3 DNA reads as TGTGCCAGCAGTTCCCTACCGGGATACGAGCAGTACTTC.

V usage is TRBV6-1 and J usage is TRBJ2-3, with 13 bases matching TRBD2. The CDR3 covers 15 residues. Germline V CDR1 and CDR2: MNHNS, SASEGT. With 7 bases clipped from V and 4 bases from J, the junction kept 5 bases outside the gene matches. The CDR3 DNA is TGTGCCAGCACTGTACTAGCGGGGGGGGCAGATACGCAGTATTTT. Protein sequence: CASTVLAGGADTQYF.